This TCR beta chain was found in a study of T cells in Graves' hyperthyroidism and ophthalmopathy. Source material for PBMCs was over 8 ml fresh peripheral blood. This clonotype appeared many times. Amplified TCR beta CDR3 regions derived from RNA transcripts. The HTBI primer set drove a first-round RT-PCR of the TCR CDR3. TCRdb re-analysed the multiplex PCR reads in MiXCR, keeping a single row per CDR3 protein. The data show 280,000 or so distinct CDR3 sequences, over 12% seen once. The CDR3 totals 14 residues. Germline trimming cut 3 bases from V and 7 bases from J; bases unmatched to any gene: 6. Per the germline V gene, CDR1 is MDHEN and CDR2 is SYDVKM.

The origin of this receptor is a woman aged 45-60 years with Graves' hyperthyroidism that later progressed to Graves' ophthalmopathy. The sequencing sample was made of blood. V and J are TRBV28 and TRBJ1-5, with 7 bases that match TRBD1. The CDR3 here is CASSFLGGDQPQHF. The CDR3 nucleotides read TGTGCCAGCAGTTTCCTAGGGGGCGACCAGCCCCAGCATTTT.